The TCR beta chain described here comes from a study of neoadjuvant anti-PD-1 for oral cavity cancer. Study context: Patients without progression received a fourth nivolumab dose around day 43, then surgical resection on days 50-56.

The table came from immunoSEQ multiplex PCR; TCRdb's copy has only in-frame clones and leaves some out. This table has about 12,000 clones, 71% appearing once. Time point specified: after neoadjuvant nivolumab, at surgical resection. These oral cavity squamous cell carcinomas were HPV-negative and locally advanced. About this clone: Its cognate antigen is unknown. A read error may account for a junction end that differs from germline.

Germline V gives CDR1 SGHTA, CDR2 FQGTGA. The CDR3 is made up of 15 amino acids. Overall study results and limits: After neoadjuvant nivolumab, PBMC T cell clonality was significantly higher in non-responders than responders.

The chain has TRBV7-3 and TRBJ2-3; D remains unclear. The source of this sequence is a person aged 35 to 85 with oral cavity squamous cell carcinoma. The sample was PBMCs, taken after nivolumab (anti-PD-1) treatment. The CDR3 DNA follows: TGTGCCAGCAGCTTGGACCATCTCGGCACAGATGCGCAGTATTTT. This translates into CASSLDHLGTDAQYF.